The entry below describes one T cell receptor (beta chain). Exclusion criteria comprised other autoimmune diseases, uncontrolled infections, pregnancy or lactation in patients. This specimen belongs to a study of Graves' ophthalmopathy and Graves' hyperthyroidism. Transcripts of RNA were the source for amplifying TCR beta CDR3 regions. HTBI primers were used in a first-round RT-PCR, which preceded a second-round multiplex PCR. Using its own MiXCR run on the multiplex PCR reads, TCRdb lists one record per CDR3 protein. The sample has about 600,000 distinct CDR3 sequences, 35% to 45% seen once; the top ten hold around 4.6%. This clonotype was sampled from an adult man with Graves' hyperthyroidism. The sequencing input was peripheral blood or thyroid tissue (not recorded which).

For the CDR3, the DNA is TGTGCCAGCAGCTTACAGGTTGAGGGCCATGAGCAGTTCTTC. Translated: CASSLQVEGHEQFF. J is TRBJ2-7 and V is TRBV5-5; D may correspond to TRBD1 or TRBD2 (5 bases each). The tail of the sequence fits TRBJ2-1 better, so the J call may be wrong. The CDR3 is 14 residues long. CDR1 and CDR2 (germline): SGHKS, YYEKEE (reference sequence).